This is a list of T cell receptor beta chains from one sample in a study of identifying expanded T cells in peripheral blood. Here immunoSEQ multiplex PCR was the method, and the copy in TCRdb shows in-frame clones only, minus some. Among tens of thousands of clones listed, nearly 90% were seen once. The source material was blood. The receptor source for this set is a person between 18 and 70 years old in good health. Each CDR3 is given with its conserved first and last residue. The D gene is left open where the match is weak. Clone sizes are given selectively: once, few, many, or a class where the clone is expanded.

V: TRBV11-1; D: TRBD2; size: NA; J: TRBJ2-1; DNA: TGTGCCAGCAGCCTAAAGACTAGCGGTAATGAGCAGTTCTTC; CDR3: CASSLKTSGNEQFF
V: TRBV19; D: NA; size: NA; J: TRBJ1-1; DNA: TGTGCCAGTAGTTCCGGGGCCCGGGGAGCTTTCTTT; CDR3: CASSSGARGAFF
V: TRBV5-1; D: NA; size: NA; J: TRBJ2-7; DNA: TGCGCCAGCAGCCCGTCGCTAGGGTTGGACGAGCAGTACTTC; CDR3: CASSPSLGLDEQYF
V: TRBV6-4; D: NA; size: NA; J: TRBJ1-2; DNA: TGTGCCAGCAGAAAACAGGGAGAGTACTATGGCTACACCTTC; CDR3: CASRKQGEYYGYTF
V: TRBV6-1; D: TRBD2; size: NA; J: TRBJ2-1; DNA: TGTGCCAGCAGAAGGACTAGCGGGTTCAATGAGCAGTTCTTC; CDR3: CASRRTSGFNEQFF
V: TRBV7-2; D: NA; size: NA; J: TRBJ1-5; DNA: TGTGCCAGCAGCCGATATGGGCAGCTTAATCAGCCCCAGCATTTT; CDR3: CASSRYGQLNQPQHF
V: TRBV9; D: NA; size: NA; J: TRBJ1-6; DNA: TGTGCCAGCAGCGTATCCAGGGATAATTCACCCCTCCACTTT; CDR3: CASSVSRDNSPLHF
V: TRBV27; D: NA; size: NA; J: TRBJ2-1; DNA: TGTGCCAGCAGTTTATCGGAGGGGGCGCCCAACAATGAGCAGTTCTTC; CDR3: CASSLSEGAPNNEQFF
V: TRBV18; D: NA; size: few; J: TRBJ1-2; DNA: TGTGCCAGCTCACCAGCCTACAGGTTGTATGGCTACACCTTC; CDR3: CASSPAYRLYGYTF
V: TRBV5-1; D: TRBD1; size: NA; J: TRBJ2-1; DNA: TGCGCCAGCAGCCCCGGGACAGGGGGGAATGAGCAGTTCTTC; CDR3: CASSPGTGGNEQFF
V: TRBV7-6; D: TRBD2; size: NA; J: TRBJ2-1; DNA: TGTGCCAGCAGCTTTGGGGGGGGGTCGAATGAGCAGTTCTTC; CDR3: CASSFGGGSNEQFF
V: TRBV5-1; D: NA; size: few; J: TRBJ1-2; DNA: TGCGCCAGCAGCTCTATTACAGGCGGTGGCTACACCTTC; CDR3: CASSSITGGGYTF
V: TRBV30; D: TRBD1; size: NA; J: TRBJ2-7; DNA: TGTGCCTGCGGGACAGCCTACGAGCAGTACTTC; CDR3: CACGTAYEQYF
V: TRBV5-4; D: NA; size: NA; J: TRBJ2-5; DNA: TGTGCCAGCAGCTTGTCTCGGGCGACCCAAGAGACCCAGTACTTC; CDR3: CASSLSRATQETQYF
V: TRBV4-1; D: TRBD2; size: NA; J: TRBJ2-3; DNA: TGCGCCAGCAGCCGGGGACTAGCGGGGGGAACATTCACAGATACGCAGTATTTT; CDR3: CASSRGLAGGTFTDTQYF